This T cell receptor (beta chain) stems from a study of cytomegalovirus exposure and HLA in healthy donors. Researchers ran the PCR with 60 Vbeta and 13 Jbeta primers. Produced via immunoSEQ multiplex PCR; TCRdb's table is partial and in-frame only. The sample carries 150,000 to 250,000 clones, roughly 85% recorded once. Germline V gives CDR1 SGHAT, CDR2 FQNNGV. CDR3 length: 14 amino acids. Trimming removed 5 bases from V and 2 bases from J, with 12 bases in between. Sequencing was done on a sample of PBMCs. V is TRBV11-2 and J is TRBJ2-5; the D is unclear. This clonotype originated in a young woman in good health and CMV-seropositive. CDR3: CASSQTPLQETQYF. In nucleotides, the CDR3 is TGTGCCAGCAGCCAAACGCCGCTACAAGAGACCCAGTACTTC.